This is a list of T cell receptor beta chains from one sample in a study of cytomegalovirus exposure and HLA in healthy donors. Using immunoSEQ multiplex PCR, the repertoire was profiled, and TCRdb retains in-frame clones only, with some absent. This sample has roughly 170,000 clones, with 80% to 85% found just once. The source material was PBMCs. These receptors originate from a young woman in good health and CMV-seropositive. CDR3s include the opening cysteine and the closing phenylalanine or tryptophan. The D gene is left open where the match is weak. Expanded clones get a size class; other rows say once, few or many, or leave the size out.

-	TRBD1	TRBV15	TRBJ2-7	TGTGCCACCAGTAAAGACAGGGGAGGATACGAGCAGTACTTC	CATSKDRGGYEQYF
-	TRBD1	TRBV5-4	TRBJ2-7	TGTGCCAGCAGCGCATCACCGGGACAGGGGTTCAAAGGGTACGAGCAGTACTTC	CASSASPGQGFKGYEQYF
few	TRBD1	TRBV7-6	TRBJ1-5	TGTGCCAGCAGTCGGGACAGCACTAATCAGCCCCAGCATTTT	CASSRDSTNQPQHF
-	TRBD1	TRBV6-5	TRBJ1-3	TGTGCCAGCAGTGGCCAGGGGGCTTTGGGAAACACCATATATTTT	CASSGQGALGNTIYF
few	-	TRBV11-3	TRBJ2-2	TGTGCCAGCTCCGGGAACACCGGGGAGCTGTTTTTT	CASSGNTGELFF
-	-	TRBV2	TRBJ2-7	TGTGCCAGCAGTGAGGAGGGTCTGGAGTCCTACGAGCAGTACTTC	CASSEEGLESYEQYF
-	TRBD2	TRBV7-9	TRBJ2-1	TGTGCCAGCAGCTTCACTAGCGGGGTAGGATACAATGAGCAGTTCTTC	CASSFTSGVGYNEQFF
-	TRBD1	TRBV28	TRBJ1-5	TGTGCCAGCAGTTTTGGTCGGCAGGGGGTTCATCAGCCCCAGCATTTT	CASSFGRQGVHQPQHF
-	-	TRBV5-4	TRBJ1-1	TGTGCCAGCAGCTTCCACAGGAACACTGAAGCTTTCTTT	CASSFHRNTEAFF
-	TRBD2	TRBV5-1	TRBJ2-3	TGCGCCAGCAGCTTGAGGTCGCGGGGGGGCACAGATACGCAGTATTTT	CASSLRSRGGTDTQYF
-	-	TRBV14	TRBJ1-6	TGTGCCAGCAGCCAAGGAGAGGGCCCTTATTTCCCCCTCCACTTT	CASSQGEGPYFPLHF
-	-	TRBV9	TRBJ1-2	TGTGCCAGCAGCCGACTTGGACAGTTCTATGGCTACACCTTC	CASSRLGQFYGYTF
-	TRBD1	TRBV19	TRBJ1-5	TGTGCCAGTAGCTCACAACAGGGGGCAGGTCAGCCCCAGCATTTT	CASSSQQGAGQPQHF
-	-	TRBV2	TRBJ2-7	TGTGCCAGCAGTGACCAGGGTCCTTCCTACGAGCAGTACTTC	CASSDQGPSYEQYF
-	-	TRBV2	TRBJ1-1	TGTGCCAGCTGTCGGGGATATGAAGCTTTCTTT	CASCRGYEAFF
-	TRBD1	TRBV4-3	TRBJ1-4	TGCGCCAGCAGCCAAGGAATAGCAGGGGGTGAAAAACTGTTTTTT	CASSQGIAGGEKLFF
-	-	TRBV13	TRBJ2-1	TGTGCCAGCAGCGAGGGGGGGGATGAGCAGTTCTTC	CASSEGGDEQFF
-	-	TRBV5-4	TRBJ1-2	TGTGCCAGCAGCCCAGACAGTAACTATGGCTACACCTTC	CASSPDSNYGYTF
-	TRBD2	TRBV2	TRBJ2-7	TGTGCCAGCAGTGAAGCGGAAGCGGGGGCCTACGAGCAGTACTTC	CASSEAEAGAYEQYF
-	-	TRBV5-1	TRBJ1-6	TGTGCCAGCAGCTTCAGAAGCCAACTACTTAATTCACCCCTCCACTTT	CASSFRSQLLNSPLHF
-	TRBD2	TRBV18	TRBJ2-3	TGTGCCAGCTCTACTAGCGGGGGCCTTTCCCCTCCAGATACGCAGTATTTT	CASSTSGGLSPPDTQYF
-	-	TRBV7-9	TRBJ2-2	TGTGCCAGCAGCTTCGGGGGTAGAGGGGAGCTGTTTTTT	CASSFGGRGELFF
-	-	TRBV11-2	TRBJ2-3	TGTGCCAGCAGCTTAGGCGGCAGGGTGTTGACGCAGTATTTT	CASSLGGRVLTQYF
-	TRBD1	TRBV19	TRBJ2-3	TGTGCCAGTAGTACGGGACAGTCCACAATCACAGATACGCAGTATTTT	CASSTGQSTITDTQYF
-	-	TRBV7-2	TRBJ2-3	TGTGCCAGCAGCTTAACTTTGGGCACAGATACGCAGTATTTT	CASSLTLGTDTQYF
-	-	TRBV5-1	TRBJ2-7	TGCGCCAGCAGCTTGACCGAGGTCTACGAGCAGTACTTC	CASSLTEVYEQYF
-	TRBD1	TRBV9	TRBJ2-7	TGTGCCAGCAGCGTAGGACAGGGGCTGGTGTCCTACGAGCAGTACTTC	CASSVGQGLVSYEQYF